Listed here is a single T cell receptor (beta chain). Its antigen is not known. The sample comes from a study of T cell responses to AZD1222 COVID-19 vaccine. Study results and caveats: A reported finding is that nearly half of spike-specific TCRs target unmutated variant regions. Baseline seropositivity occurred in only a handful of AZD1222 recipients.

The CDR3 loop spans 14 amino acids. V was cut by 2 bases and J by 1 base, with 11 bases left in between. Germline assignment: CDR1 GTSNPN and CDR2 SVGIG (reference sequence). TCRdb keeps only in-frame clones here, not all; method: immunoSEQ multiplex PCR. The sample yields about 100,000 clones, around 87% seen once. Sequenced here: peripheral blood, sampled on day 0 of MenACWY control vaccination. The TCR originated in an adult in good health. The chain employs TRBV30 and TRBJ1-1, with D possibly matching TRBD1 (5 bases). CDR3 region: CAWSIGTGNTEAFF. In DNA form, the CDR3 reads TGTGCCTGGAGTATAGGAACAGGGAACACTGAAGCTTTCTTT.